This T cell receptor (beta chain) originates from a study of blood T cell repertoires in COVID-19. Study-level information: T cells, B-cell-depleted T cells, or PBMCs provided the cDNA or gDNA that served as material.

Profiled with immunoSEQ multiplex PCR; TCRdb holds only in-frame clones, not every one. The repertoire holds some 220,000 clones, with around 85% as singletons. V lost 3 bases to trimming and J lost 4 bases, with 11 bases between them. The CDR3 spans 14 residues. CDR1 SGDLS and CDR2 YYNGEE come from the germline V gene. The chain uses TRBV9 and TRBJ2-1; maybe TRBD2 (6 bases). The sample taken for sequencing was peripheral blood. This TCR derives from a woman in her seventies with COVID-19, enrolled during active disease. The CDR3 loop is CASSDRRGYNEQFF. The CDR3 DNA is TGTGCCAGCAGCGATCGGAGGGGTTACAATGAGCAGTTCTTC.